The 14 T cell receptor beta chains presented below share a single source sample, sequenced in a study of blood T cell repertoires in COVID-19. Using immunoSEQ multiplex PCR, the repertoire was profiled, and TCRdb retains in-frame clones only, with some absent. The sample includes about 350,000 clones, approximately 91% of them seen just once. The specimen was peripheral blood. The source of these receptors is a woman aged 70 to 79 with COVID-19, enrolled during active disease.

The chain couples TRBV19 to TRBJ2-6, with TRBD2 identical over 8 bases. Germline V gene data show CDR1 as LNHDA and CDR2 as SQIVND (reference sequence). V gave up 4 bases and J gave up 0 bases; unmatched junction bases: 5. CDR3 length equals 17 residues. CDR3 coding DNA: TGTGCCAGTAGTACCGCGGGGGGCCGCTCTGGGGCCAACGTCCTGACTTTC. Translated, it gives CASSTAGGRSGANVLTF.

The chain combines TRBV19 with TRBJ1-5, with 9 positions matching TRBD1. Germline assignment: CDR1 LNHDA and CDR2 SQIVND (reference sequence). The V gene end was trimmed by 2 bases and the J gene end by 6 bases; junction bases not matched to a gene: 11. The CDR3 totals 17 residues. DNA of the CDR3: TGTGCCAGTAGTATAAGACCCCGGGACAGGGTGGGTCAGCCCCAGCATTTT. This translates into CASSIRPRDRVGQPQHF.

V usage is TRBV9 and J usage is TRBJ2-4; possible D gene TRBD1, 6 bases. Germline assignment: CDR1 SGDLS and CDR2 YYNGEE. V was trimmed by 3 bases and J by 4 bases, leaving 17 bases between them. This CDR3 comprises 16 residues. The CDR3 here is CASSAGVGTTKNIQYF. CDR3 coding DNA: TGTGCCAGCAGCGCCGGAGTCGGGACAACGAAAAACATTCAGTACTTC.

This sequence joins TRBV7-9 and TRBJ1-2; possibly TRBD1 for D (6 bases). This CDR3 comprises 14 residues. Between the trimmed V and J ends, which lost 0 bases and 2 bases, there was a span of 7 bases. Germline V CDR1 and CDR2: SEHNR, FQNEAQ (reference sequence). CDR3 coding DNA: TGTGCCAGCAGCTTAGCGCAGGGGAACTATGGCTACACCTTC. This encodes CASSLAQGNYGYTF. Variable domain in full (rest from reference TRBV7-9 and TRBJ1-2): DTGVSQNPRHKITKRGQNVTFRCDPISEHNRLYWYRQTLGQGPEFLTYFQNEAQLEKSRLLSDRFSAERPKGSFSTLEIQRTEQGDSAMYLCASSLAQGNYGYTFGSGTRLTVV.

The rearrangement joins TRBV6-2 or TRBV6-3 to TRBJ2-4; D may be TRBD2 (5 bases). Trimming stripped 6 bases from V and 0 bases from J, with 12 bases between. The CDR3 sequence is 15 residues long. Germline CDR1 and CDR2: MNHEY and SVGEGT. The CDR3 reads CASSPDRGAKNIQYF. CDR3 sequence (DNA): TGTGCCAGCAGCCCCGACCGGGGAGCCAAAAACATTCAGTACTTC.

The chain couples TRBV10-2 to TRBJ2-2, with D perhaps TRBD1 (6 bases). The germline V gene has CDR1 WSHSY and CDR2 SAAADI. This CDR3 is built from 15 residues. V dropped 1 base and J dropped 4 bases, with 10 bases sitting between them. The CDR3 spells CASSEFTGSTGELFF. CDR3 DNA: TGCGCCAGCAGTGAGTTTACAGGGTCCACCGGGGAGCTGTTTTTT.

The gene calls are TRBV7-9 and TRBJ2-7, with D tentatively TRBD1 (5 bases). There are 13 residues in the CDR3. The germline V gene encodes CDR1 SEHNR and CDR2 FQNEAQ (reference sequence). Trimming cost V 5 bases and J 2 bases, with 10 bases left between them. DNA of the CDR3: TGTGCCAGCAGCCTCCCAGGGCCCTACGAGCAGTACTTC. The encoded protein is CASSLPGPYEQYF.

V usage is TRBV27 and J usage is TRBJ1-2; D call uncertain. V lost 0 bases to trimming and J lost 8 bases, with 13 bases between them. The CDR3 length is 14 residues. The germline V gene has CDR1 MNHEY and CDR2 SMNVEV (reference sequence). CDR3 coding DNA: TGTGCCAGCAGTTTATCAGGTTTGGGAGGCGGCTACACCTTC. It codes for CASSLSGLGGGYTF.

The gene calls are TRBV5-4 and TRBJ2-7; TRBD2 is a possible D gene (6 bases). Germline CDR1 SGHNT, CDR2 YYREEE (reference sequence). The CDR3 is 15 residues long. V lost 3 bases to trimming and J lost 2 bases, with 15 bases between them. CDR3 residues: CASSSKGAGPYEQYF. The CDR3 nucleotides read TGTGCCAGCAGCTCTAAGGGAGCGGGTCCCTACGAGCAGTACTTC.

V is TRBV5-4 and J is TRBJ2-5; the D gene is possibly TRBD1 (6 bases). Germline V lookup: CDR1 SGHNT, CDR2 YYREEE (reference sequence). Trimming stripped 2 bases from V and 3 bases from J, with 11 bases between. The CDR3 consists of 14 residues. The CDR3 coding sequence is TGTGCCAGCAGCTTAGGACAGCCCAAAGAGACCCAGTACTTC. Translation: CASSLGQPKETQYF.

This rearrangement joins TRBV9 to TRBJ1-3; a weak D match, TRBD1 (5 bases). Deletions cut 0 bases from V and 4 bases from J, with 11 bases between. The CDR3 loop spans 15 amino acids. Looked up from germline, CDR1 is SGDLS and CDR2 is YYNGEE. CDR3 residues: CASSVDLGPGNTIYF. CDR3 nucleotide sequence: TGTGCCAGCAGCGTAGATTTGGGGCCGGGAAACACCATATATTTT.

This sequence joins TRBV2 and TRBJ1-1; the D is unclear. Germline V gives CDR1 SNHLY, CDR2 FYNNEI. The CDR3 loop spans 14 amino acids. Deletions cut 5 bases from V and 3 bases from J, with 13 bases between. CDR3 sequence: CASSSLGADTEAFF. CDR3 DNA sequence: TGTGCCAGCAGTTCTTTGGGAGCGGACACTGAAGCTTTCTTT.

The gene calls are TRBV5-1 and TRBJ1-2, with a tentative D call TRBD1 (6 bases). CDR3 length: 13 amino acids. The V gene's germline CDR1 is SGHRS and CDR2 YFSETQ. V lost 0 bases to trimming and J lost 6 bases, with 9 bases between them. CDR3 in amino acids: CASSLGSGDGYTF. The CDR3 DNA reads as TGCGCCAGCAGCTTGGGATCAGGGGATGGCTACACCTTC.

This sequence joins TRBV14 and TRBJ1-1, with unresolved D. The germline V gene encodes CDR1 SGHDN and CDR2 FVKESK. The CDR3 has 14 residues. Trimming stripped 0 bases from V and 0 bases from J, with 5 bases between. CDR3 bases: TGTGCCAGCAGCCAAGAAGCCCTGAACACTGAAGCTTTCTTT. It yields the protein CASSQEALNTEAFF. Together with reference TRBV14 and TRBJ1-1, the CDR3 gives the full variable domain: EAGVTQFPSHSVIEKGQTVTLRCDPISGHDNLYWYRRVMGKEIKFLLHFVKESKQDESGMPNNRFLAERTGGTYSTLKVQPAELEDSGVYFCASSQEALNTEAFFGQGTRLTVV.